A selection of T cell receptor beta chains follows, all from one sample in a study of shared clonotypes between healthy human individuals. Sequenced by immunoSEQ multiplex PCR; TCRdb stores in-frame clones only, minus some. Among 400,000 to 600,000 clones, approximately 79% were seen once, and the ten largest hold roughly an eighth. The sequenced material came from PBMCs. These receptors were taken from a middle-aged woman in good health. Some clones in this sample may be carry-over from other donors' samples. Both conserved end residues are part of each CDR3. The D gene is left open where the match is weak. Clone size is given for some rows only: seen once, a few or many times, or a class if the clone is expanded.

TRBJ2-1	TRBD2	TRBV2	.	CASSERSGRGEQFF	TGTGCCAGCAGTGAAAGGAGCGGGAGGGGTGAGCAGTTCTTC
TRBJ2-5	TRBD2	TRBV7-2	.	CASSFQRGQETQYF	TGTGCCAGCAGCTTCCAGCGGGGACAAGAGACCCAGTACTTC
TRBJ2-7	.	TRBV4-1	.	CASSRSEGRLGAYEQYF	TGCGCCAGCAGCCGCAGTGAGGGAAGGTTAGGGGCCTACGAGCAGTACTTC
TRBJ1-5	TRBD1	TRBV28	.	CASSPVTGISNQPQHF	TGTGCCAGCAGTCCGGTGACAGGGATTAGCAATCAGCCCCAGCATTTT
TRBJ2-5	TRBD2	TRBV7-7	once	CASSPGMIAGGGETQYF	TGTGCTAGCAGTCCAGGCATGATAGCGGGAGGCGGGGAGACCCAGTACTTC
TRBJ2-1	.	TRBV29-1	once	CSVHPTGTPYYNEQFF	TGCAGCGTCCACCCGACGGGGACTCCTTACTACAATGAGCAGTTCTTC
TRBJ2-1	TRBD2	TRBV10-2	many	CASSEPGLAGNNEQFF	TGCGCCAGCAGTGAGCCAGGACTAGCGGGGAACAATGAGCAGTTCTTC
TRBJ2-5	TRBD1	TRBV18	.	CASSPLNRGQETQYF	TGTGCCAGCTCACCACTCAACAGGGGGCAAGAGACCCAGTACTTC
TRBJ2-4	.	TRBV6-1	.	CASSAYSYIQYF	TGTGCCAGCAGTGCGTATTCTTACATTCAGTACTTC
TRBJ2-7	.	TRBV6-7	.	CASSRAASEYF	TGTGCCAGCAGTCGGGCAGCTTCGGAGTACTTC
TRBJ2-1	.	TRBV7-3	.	CASSPTGFAGTLNEQFF	TGTGCCAGCAGCCCGACGGGATTTGCCGGGACACTCAATGAGCAGTTCTTC
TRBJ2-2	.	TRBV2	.	CASSERQITGELFF	TGTGCCAGCAGTGAGAGACAGATCACCGGGGAGCTGTTTTTT
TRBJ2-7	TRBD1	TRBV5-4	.	CASSLGQGRYEQYF	TGTGCCAGCAGCTTGGGACAGGGACGGTACGAGCAGTACTTC
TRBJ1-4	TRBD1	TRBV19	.	CASSPSGTVIATNEKLFF	TGTGCCAGTTCTCCCTCGGGGACAGTCATTGCAACTAATGAAAAACTGTTTTTT
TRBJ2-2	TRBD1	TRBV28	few	CASSRRTGGIGGTGELFF	TGTGCCAGCAGTCGACGGACAGGGGGGATCGGTGGCACCGGGGAGCTGTTTTTT
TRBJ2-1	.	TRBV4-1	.	CASSQSPGVLYNEQFF	TGCGCCAGCAGCCAGTCACCGGGAGTTTTGTACAATGAGCAGTTCTTC
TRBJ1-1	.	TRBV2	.	CASSEDFGGAFF	TGTGCCAGCAGTGAAGATTTCGGGGGAGCTTTCTTT
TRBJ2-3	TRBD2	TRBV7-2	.	CASSLSGGREGNTQYF	TGTGCCAGCAGCTTATCCGGGGGGAGGGAGGGAAATACGCAGTATTTT
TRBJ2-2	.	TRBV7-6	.	CASTWRRSNTGELFF	TGTGCCAGCACATGGAGGCGTTCGAACACCGGGGAGCTGTTTTTT
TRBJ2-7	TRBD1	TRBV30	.	CAWRSGTDSSYEQYF	TGTGCCTGGAGATCTGGGACAGACAGCTCCTACGAGCAGTACTTC
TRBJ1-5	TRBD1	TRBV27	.	CASSRTGERQPQHF	TGTGCCAGCAGCAGGACAGGGGAGAGGCAGCCCCAGCATTTT
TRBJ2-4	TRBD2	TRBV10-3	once	CAISKKAGDAKNIQYF	TGTGCCATCAGTAAAAAAGCGGGAGATGCCAAAAACATTCAGTACTTC
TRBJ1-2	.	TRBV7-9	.	CASSYTFADTYGYTF	TGTGCCAGCAGCTACACCTTTGCGGATACGTATGGCTACACCTTC
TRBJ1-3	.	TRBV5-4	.	CASKRGSGNTIYF	TGTGCCAGCAAGCGGGGTTCTGGAAACACCATATATTTT
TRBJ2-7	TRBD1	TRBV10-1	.	CASSDARGQATYEQYF	TGCGCCAGCAGTGACGCAAGGGGACAGGCAACCTACGAGCAGTACTTC
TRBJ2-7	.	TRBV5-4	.	CASRLDSSYEQYF	TGTGCCAGCAGACTAGACAGCTCCTACGAGCAGTACTTC
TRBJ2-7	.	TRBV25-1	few	CASSDPRRDIFNEQYF	TGTGCCAGCAGTGATCCTCGACGGGACATCTTCAACGAGCAGTACTTC
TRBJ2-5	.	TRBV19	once	CASSSPTGYLQETQYF	TGTGCCAGTAGTTCCCCTACAGGTTACCTACAAGAGACCCAGTACTTC
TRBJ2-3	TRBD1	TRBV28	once	CASSLRQGAKDTQYF	TGTGCCAGCAGTTTGAGACAGGGGGCCAAAGATACGCAGTATTTT
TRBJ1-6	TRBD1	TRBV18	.	CASSPDRDSPLHF	TGTGCCAGCTCACCGGACAGGGACTCACCCCTCCACTTT
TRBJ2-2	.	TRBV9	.	CASSGGDTGELFF	TGTGCCAGCAGCGGAGGGGATACCGGGGAGCTGTTTTTT
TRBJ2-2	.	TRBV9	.	CASSVGGSNTGELFF	TGTGCCAGCAGCGTAGGAGGGTCGAACACCGGGGAGCTGTTTTTT
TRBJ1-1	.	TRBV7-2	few	CASSFRGAGDNPFF	TGTGCCAGCAGCTTCCGCGGGGCAGGAGACAACCCTTTCTTT
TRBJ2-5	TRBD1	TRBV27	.	CASSLQGAGETQYF	TGTGCCAGCAGTTTACAGGGGGCCGGAGAGACCCAGTACTTC
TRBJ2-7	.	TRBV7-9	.	CASSLRASVYEQYF	TGTGCCAGCAGCTTAAGGGCTAGCGTCTACGAGCAGTACTTC
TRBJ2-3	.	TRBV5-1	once	CASIKGDSTDTQYF	TGCGCCAGCATCAAAGGGGATAGCACAGATACGCAGTATTTT
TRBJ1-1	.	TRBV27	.	CASSFRTDLNTEAFF	TGTGCCAGCAGTTTTCGGACCGATTTGAACACTGAAGCTTTCTTT
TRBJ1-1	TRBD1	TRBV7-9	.	CASSSAGGYTEAFF	TGTGCCAGCAGCTCGGCAGGGGGGTACACTGAAGCTTTCTTT
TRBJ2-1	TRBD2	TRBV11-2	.	CASSQTSGTSYNEQFF	TGTGCCAGCAGTCAGACTAGCGGAACTTCCTACAATGAGCAGTTCTTC
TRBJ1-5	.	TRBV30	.	CAWSVQEGEPQHF	TGTGCCTGGAGTGTACAAGAGGGAGAACCCCAGCATTTT
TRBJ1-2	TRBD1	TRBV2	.	CASSDNPGQDYGYTF	TGTGCCAGCAGTGACAACCCGGGACAGGACTATGGCTACACCTTC
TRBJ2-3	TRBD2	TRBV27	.	CASSSPGGSTDTQYF	TGTGCCAGCAGCAGCCCCGGGGGGAGCACAGATACGCAGTATTTT
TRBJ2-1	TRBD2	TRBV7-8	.	CASSMKLAGYNEQFF	TGTGCCAGCAGCATGAAGTTAGCGGGCTACAATGAGCAGTTCTTC
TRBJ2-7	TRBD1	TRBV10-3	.	CAIRDRERGSYEQYF	TGTGCCATCAGGGACAGGGAACGGGGCTCCTACGAGCAGTACTTC
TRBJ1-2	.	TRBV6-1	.	CASSEMAAQRGYGYTF	TGTGCCAGCAGTGAAATGGCAGCCCAGCGCGGCTATGGCTACACCTTC
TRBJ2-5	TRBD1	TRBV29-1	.	CSVGTGYAETQYF	TGCAGCGTTGGGACAGGGTATGCAGAGACCCAGTACTTC
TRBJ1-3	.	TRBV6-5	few	CASSYSRLGSGNTIYF	TGTGCCAGCAGTTACTCGAGATTGGGTTCTGGAAACACCATATATTTT
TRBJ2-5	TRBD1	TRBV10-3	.	CAISDLGQGQETQYF	TGTGCCATCAGTGACCTTGGACAGGGCCAAGAGACCCAGTACTTC